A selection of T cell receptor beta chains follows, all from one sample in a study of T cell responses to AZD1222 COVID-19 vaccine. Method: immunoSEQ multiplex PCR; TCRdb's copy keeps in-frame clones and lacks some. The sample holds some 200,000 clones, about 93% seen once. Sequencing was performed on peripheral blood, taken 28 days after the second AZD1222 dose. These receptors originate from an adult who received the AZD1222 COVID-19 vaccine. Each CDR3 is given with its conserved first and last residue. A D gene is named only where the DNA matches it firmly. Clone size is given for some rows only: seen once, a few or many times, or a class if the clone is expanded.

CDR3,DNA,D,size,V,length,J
CASSPRTGVYEQYF,TGTGCCAGCAGCCCGCGGACAGGGGTCTACGAGCAGTACTTC,TRBD1,NA,TRBV5-4,14,TRBJ2-7
CASSVSDGNYGYTF,TGTGCCAGTAGTGTCTCCGACGGAAACTATGGCTACACCTTC,NA,NA,TRBV19,14,TRBJ1-2
CASSVGGVGEKLFF,TGTGCCAGCAGCGTAGGAGGAGTGGGGGAAAAACTGTTTTTT,NA,NA,TRBV9,14,TRBJ1-4
CASSRLGEDTQYF,TGTGCCAGCAGCCGCTTAGGGGAAGATACGCAGTATTTT,NA,NA,TRBV3-1/TRBV3-2,13,TRBJ2-3
CATSREGAGETEAFF,TGTGCCACCAGCAGAGAAGGCGCCGGGGAGACTGAAGCTTTCTTT,NA,NA,TRBV15,15,TRBJ1-1
CASSPGLRVKGGELFF,TGTGCCAGCTCACCCGGTCTCAGGGTGAAGGGCGGGGAGCTGTTTTTT,NA,NA,TRBV18,16,TRBJ2-2
CASSLAVGTNYGYTF,TGCGCCAGCAGCTTGGCGGTCGGAACTAACTATGGCTACACCTTC,NA,NA,TRBV5-1,15,TRBJ1-2
CATQTSGLSSYNEQFF,TGTGCCACCCAGACTAGCGGCCTCAGCTCCTACAATGAGCAGTTCTTC,TRBD2,NA,TRBV15,16,TRBJ2-1
CASRGPTGSGTEAFF,TGTGCCAGCAGGGGCCCGACAGGGTCCGGCACTGAAGCTTTCTTT,TRBD1,NA,TRBV6-5,15,TRBJ1-1
CASSGQGASGELFF,TGTGCCAGCAGTGGGCAGGGGGCTTCAGGGGAGCTGTTTTTT,TRBD1,few,TRBV2,14,TRBJ2-2
CASSFGGTSGNTIYF,TGTGCCAGCAGTTTCGGGGGTACCTCTGGAAACACCATATATTTT,NA,NA,TRBV28,15,TRBJ1-3
CASSLNEKLFF,TGCGCCAGCAGCTTAAATGAAAAACTGTTTTTT,NA,NA,TRBV4-1,11,TRBJ1-4
CASRPDGGRQPQHF,TGTGCCAGCAGACCGGACGGAGGGCGGCAGCCCCAGCATTTT,NA,once,TRBV2,14,TRBJ1-5
CARGRGPTNEKLFF,TGTGCCAGGGGTCGGGGGCCCACTAATGAAAAACTGTTTTTT,NA,NA,TRBV2,14,TRBJ1-4
CASSFRGSNEQFF,TGTGCCAGCAGCTTCCGGGGGAGCAATGAGCAGTTCTTC,NA,NA,TRBV7-3,13,TRBJ2-1
CASSWGPGGYTF,TGTGCCAGCAGCTGGGGCCCAGGGGGCTACACCTTC,NA,NA,TRBV5-6,12,TRBJ1-2
CASSEPPTGTNEKLFF,TGTGCCAGCAGCGAACCCCCGACAGGGACTAATGAAAAACTGTTTTTT,TRBD1,NA,TRBV5-6,16,TRBJ1-4
CASSQGVGIGEKLFF,TGCGCCAGCAGCCAAGGTGTGGGGATTGGTGAAAAACTGTTTTTT,NA,NA,TRBV4-1,15,TRBJ1-4
CASSQPGQNTEAFF,TGTGCCAGCTCACAACCGGGACAGAACACTGAAGCTTTCTTT,NA,few,TRBV18,14,TRBJ1-1
CASSLDMETAFNEKLFF,TGTGCCAGCAGCTTAGACATGGAGACAGCCTTTAATGAAAAACTGTTTTTT,NA,NA,TRBV7-9,17,TRBJ1-4
CAWRGGRDGELFF,TGTGCCTGGAGGGGTGGACGAGACGGGGAGCTGTTTTTT,NA,once,TRBV30,13,TRBJ2-2
CASKMGSGNTIYF,TGTGCCAGCAAGATGGGGTCTGGAAACACCATATATTTT,NA,NA,TRBV6-5,13,TRBJ1-3
CASSYSNPAQYGYTF,TGTGCCAGCAGTTACTCGAATCCAGCCCAATATGGCTACACCTTC,NA,once,TRBV6-5,15,TRBJ1-2
CASSLAGSWGQENSPLHF,TGCGCCAGCAGCTTGGCGGGAAGTTGGGGACAAGAGAATTCACCCCTCCACTTT,NA,NA,TRBV5-1,18,TRBJ1-6
CASSQEGGDTQYF,TGTGCCAGCAGCCAAGAAGGCGGAGATACGCAGTATTTT,NA,NA,TRBV3-1/TRBV3-2,13,TRBJ2-3
CSVDGSNTGELFF,TGCAGCGTTGATGGCTCGAACACCGGGGAGCTGTTTTTT,NA,once,TRBV29-1,13,TRBJ2-2
CATSDLQQGRIPTEAFF,TGTGCCACCAGTGATTTGCAACAGGGGAGGATTCCCACTGAAGCTTTCTTT,TRBD1,NA,TRBV24-1,17,TRBJ1-1
CASSEEGLAGGKEQFF,TGTGCCAGCAGCGAAGAGGGACTAGCGGGGGGGAAAGAGCAGTTCTTC,TRBD2,NA,TRBV9,16,TRBJ2-1
CASKQGGTEAFF,TGTGCCAGCAAGCAGGGGGGCACTGAAGCTTTCTTT,TRBD1,NA,TRBV3-1/TRBV3-2,12,TRBJ1-1
CASIGGEVRNEQFF,TGCGCCAGCATCGGCGGGGAAGTACGCAATGAGCAGTTCTTC,NA,once,TRBV10-2,14,TRBJ2-1
CASSRQGPNYGYTF,TGTGCCAGCAGCAGACAGGGGCCTAACTATGGCTACACCTTC,TRBD1,NA,TRBV6-2/TRBV6-3,14,TRBJ1-2
CASSLSAWGEAGNQPQHF,TGTGCCAGCAGCTTAAGCGCCTGGGGGGAGGCAGGCAATCAGCCCCAGCATTTT,NA,NA,TRBV7-8,18,TRBJ1-5
CASGGDTSGELFF,TGTGCTAGTGGGGGTGACACCTCCGGGGAGCTGTTTTTT,NA,NA,TRBV12-5,13,TRBJ2-2
CASSFGEGNQPQHF,TGTGCCAGCAGCTTCGGTGAGGGCAATCAGCCCCAGCATTTT,NA,NA,TRBV5-6,14,TRBJ1-5
CASSIQGPYGYTF,TGTGCCAGCTCCATACAGGGGCCCTATGGCTACACCTTC,TRBD1,NA,TRBV5-4,13,TRBJ1-2
CASSRGGAFNYGYTF,TGTGCCAGCAGCCGAGGTGGGGCTTTTAACTATGGCTACACCTTC,NA,NA,TRBV4-2,15,TRBJ1-2
CASGAGQGRGGYTF,TGTGCCTCGGGGGCGGGACAGGGGCGAGGTGGCTACACCTTC,TRBD1,NA,TRBV27,14,TRBJ1-2